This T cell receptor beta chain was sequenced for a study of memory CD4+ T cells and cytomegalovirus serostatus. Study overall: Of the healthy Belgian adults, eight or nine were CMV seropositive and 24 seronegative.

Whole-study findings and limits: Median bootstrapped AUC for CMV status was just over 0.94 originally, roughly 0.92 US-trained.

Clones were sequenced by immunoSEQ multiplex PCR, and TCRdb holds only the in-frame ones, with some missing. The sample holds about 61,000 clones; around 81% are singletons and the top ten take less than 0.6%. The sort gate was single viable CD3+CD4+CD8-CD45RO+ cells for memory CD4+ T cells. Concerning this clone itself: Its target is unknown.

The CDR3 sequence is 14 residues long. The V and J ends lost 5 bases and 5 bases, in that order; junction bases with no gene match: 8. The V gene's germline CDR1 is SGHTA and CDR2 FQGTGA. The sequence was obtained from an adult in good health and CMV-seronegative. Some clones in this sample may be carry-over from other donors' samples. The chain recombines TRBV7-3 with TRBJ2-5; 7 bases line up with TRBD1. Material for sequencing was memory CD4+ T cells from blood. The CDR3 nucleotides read TGTGCCAGCAGCCCAGGGGGAAGCTGGGAGACCCAGTACTTC. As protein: CASSPGGSWETQYF.